The clone carrying this TCR beta chain has only a few counts. Its specificity is not known. This sample was included in a study of early T cells in non-severe SARS-CoV-2 infection. Background on the study: The sequenced material was bulk RNA from unsorted whole blood, and its chains were unpaired.

In germline, CDR1 is LNHDA, CDR2 SQIVND (reference sequence). The CDR3 runs to 16 residues. Trimming cost V 6 bases and J 3 bases; bases outside gene matches: 11. Regarding the study as a whole: VDJdb matches were skewed toward anti-spike CD8 T cell responses.

Researchers tagged individual cDNA molecules with unique molecular identifiers. Each CDR3 protein gets one entry after TCRdb re-called the 5' RACE reads with MiXCR. The data contain approximately 100,000 distinct CDR3 sequences, roughly 15% of them singletons. V and J are TRBV19 and TRBJ2-7; 10 nucleotides align to TRBD2. The receptor comes from an adult who was a healthcare worker with PCR-confirmed SARS-CoV-2 infection or an uninfected control (not recorded which). The sequenced material came from whole blood. The CDR3 region is CASSPLSSGSIYEQYF. In DNA, the CDR3 is TGTGCCAGTAGCCCCCTGTCTAGCGGGAGTATCTACGAGCAGTACTTC.